The 3 T cell receptor beta chains presented below share a single source sample, sequenced in a study of CD8 T cells in ankylosing spondylitis. A single record per CDR3 protein comes from TCRdb applying MiXCR to the 5' RACE reads. The sample consists of about 130,000 distinct CDR3 sequences, 6% to 8% of them appearing once. The sequencing input was blood, either unsorted or a sorted T cell fraction (not recorded which). These receptors originate from a female donor with ankylosing spondylitis or in good health (not recorded which).

The table lists this clonotype with many counts. The chain recombines TRBV6-5 with TRBJ2-5; possibly TRBD2 for D (5 bases). This CDR3 region has 13 residues. Looked up from germline, CDR1 is MNHEY and CDR2 is SVGAGI. Trimming cost V 4 bases and J 5 bases, with 11 bases left between them. Here the CDR3 DNA reads TGTGCCAGCAGTTCCGGGATGGGGGAGACCCAGTACTTC. Protein sequence: CASSSGMGETQYF.

This clonotype was counted ten times or more. This chain connects TRBV13 to TRBJ1-3; 8 bases are a match to TRBD1. J gave up 12 bases and V 5 bases, and 9 bases lay outside the gene matches. The germline gives CDR1 PRHDT, CDR2 FYEKMQ (reference sequence). This CDR3 region has 13 residues. DNA of the CDR3: TGTGCCAGCAGCCTTCCCCAGGGGGCGCACATATATTTT. Translation gives CASSLPQGAHIYF.

Concerning this clonotype: Given a much more abundant clone one base away, this may be a read error. V is TRBV4-1 and J is TRBJ1-5; TRBD1 is a possible D gene (6 bases). Germline V gives CDR1 MGHRA, CDR2 YSYEKL. The germline V and J ends were trimmed by 5 bases and 11 bases, with 28 bases remaining between them. The CDR3 contains 17 residues. The CDR3 nucleotides are TGCGCCAGCAGCTCTTACGGGACGGCCCTTGCTGGACAGTCCCAGCATTTT. Amino acids: CASSSYGTALAGQSQHF.